This T cell receptor (beta chain) emerged from a study of blood T cell repertoires in COVID-19. Study processing details: Scientists estimated how many nucleated cells there were by amplifying reference gene primers. Method: immunoSEQ multiplex PCR; TCRdb's copy keeps in-frame clones and lacks some. Clone size and the V and J calls come from that table; the DNA yielded D and trimming. The repertoire holds roughly 270,000 clones, with 85% as singletons. There are 14 residues in the CDR3. Germline V CDR1 and CDR2: SGHRS, YFSETQ. V lost 0 bases to trimming and J lost 2 bases, with 6 bases between them. This clone was detected a few times.

The chain combines TRBV5-1 with TRBJ1-3; D is perhaps TRBD1 (5 bases). The TCR sequence derives from a woman aged 50 to 60 who had recovered from COVID-19. Sequenced: PBMCs or T cells enriched from blood (not recorded which). The CDR3 DNA sequence: TGCGCCAGCAGCTTGGGACAGCCTGGAAACACCATATATTTT. Amino acid sequence: CASSLGQPGNTIYF. Complete variable domain (other parts from reference TRBV5-1 and TRBJ1-3): KAGVTQTPRYLIKTRGQQVTLSCSPISGHRSVSWYQQTPGQGLQFLFEYFSETQRNKGNFPGRFSGRQFSNSRSEMNVSTLELGDSALYLCASSLGQPGNTIYFGEGSWLTVV.